One and the same sample provided the 18 T cell receptor beta chains below, sequenced in a study of T cell responses to AZD1222 COVID-19 vaccine. The table came from immunoSEQ multiplex PCR; TCRdb's copy has only in-frame clones and leaves some out. The sample lists about 260,000 clones; 85% to 95% were seen once. Specimen: peripheral blood, collected on day 0 of AZD1222 vaccination. These TCRs come from an adult in good health.

Only one count was recorded for this clone. The rearrangement joins TRBV18 to TRBJ2-7; D is tentatively TRBD1 or TRBD2 (7 bases each). In germline, CDR1 is KGHSH, CDR2 LQKENI. The CDR3 consists of 14 residues. V lost 4 bases, J lost 3 bases, and 13 bases lay in between. CDR3 residues: CASSRQGGYYEQYF. The CDR3 DNA follows: TGTGCCAGCTCACGTCAGGGGGGGTACTACGAGCAGTACTTC.

The chain uses TRBV10-3 and TRBJ1-5, with D possibly being TRBD1 (5 bases). CDR1 and CDR2 from the germline V gene are ENHRY and SYGVKD. V was shortened by 3 bases and J by 6 bases, with 15 bases between the two germline ends. This CDR3 spans 15 amino acids. This CDR3 reads CAISDPNRGGQPQHF. The CDR3 DNA sequence: TGTGCCATCAGTGATCCTAACCGGGGGGGTCAGCCCCAGCATTTT.

This chain uses TRBV3-1 (or the pseudogene TRBV3-2) with TRBJ2-7; 7 bases fit TRBD1. The CDR3 has 15 amino acids. The V segment lost 5 bases and the J segment 3 bases; nucleotides outside the gene matches: 10. Germline V CDR1 and CDR2: LGHDT, YNNKEL (reference sequence). The CDR3 protein is CASSANWDSLYEQYF. The CDR3 nucleotides read TGTGCCAGCAGCGCCAACTGGGACAGCCTCTACGAGCAGTACTTC.

The chain recombines TRBV18 with TRBJ2-1, with unresolved D. Germline CDR1 is KGHSH and CDR2 is LQKENI. Trimming removed 0 bases at V and 10 bases at J, with 13 bases between. The CDR3 has 14 residues. The CDR3 nucleotides are TGTGCCAGCTCACCACCAAAGTCCCTGCCCGAGCAGTTCTTC. This encodes CASSPPKSLPEQFF. Filled out from reference TRBV18 and TRBJ2-1, the complete variable domain reads NAGVMQNPRHLVRRRGQEARLRCSPMKGHSHVYWYRQLPEEGLKFMVYLQKENIIDESGMPKERFSAEFPKEGPSILRIQQVVRGDSAAYFCASSPPKSLPEQFFGPGTRLTVL.

The rearrangement uses TRBV19 and TRBJ1-5; 7 bases map to TRBD1. Germline-derived CDR1 and CDR2 are LNHDA and SQIVND (reference sequence). The length of the CDR3 is 15 residues. J lost 1 base, V lost 8 bases, and 8 bases had no gene match. The CDR3 spells CASATQGSSNQPQHF. The CDR3 DNA reads TGTGCCAGTGCTACACAGGGGAGCAGCAATCAGCCCCAGCATTTT.

This clone was counted a few times. The chain carries TRBV5-4 and TRBJ2-7; 7 bases are shared with TRBD1. Germline CDR1 SGHNT, CDR2 YYREEE (reference sequence). The CDR3 contains 15 residues. Losses at the gene ends were 5 bases for V and 4 bases for J; bases not matched to a gene: 12. The CDR3, as DNA: TGTGCCAGCAGTTCAGCCCGGGACAGCCTATACGAGCAGTACTTC. As protein: CASSSARDSLYEQYF.

Only a few counts were recorded for this clone. The gene calls are TRBV25-1 and TRBJ1-1, with a tentative D call TRBD1 (5 bases). The CDR3 length is 13 residues. The germline V gene encodes CDR1 MGHDK and CDR2 SYGVNS. V was pared by 6 bases and J by 7 bases, with 15 bases between. CDR3 nucleotides: TGTGCCAGCAGCAACCCCGGGAGGGGTGAAGCTTTCTTT. Translation: CASSNPGRGEAFF.

This chain uses TRBV2 with TRBJ1-1; no reliable D call. This CDR3 spans 13 amino acids. The V gene's germline CDR1 is SNHLY and CDR2 FYNNEI. Trimming left V 7 bases short and J 1 base short, with 10 bases between. CDR3 nucleotides: TGTGCCAGCAACCAGGACCGGAACACTGAAGCTTTCTTT. Its protein product is CASNQDRNTEAFF.

V is TRBV27 and J is TRBJ2-1, with D unclear. The V gene's germline CDR1 is MNHEY and CDR2 SMNVEV (reference sequence). This CDR3 is 12 amino acids long. With 3 bases removed from V and 11 bases from J, the gap between germline ends came to 11 bases. The CDR3 spells CASSLGPGKQFF. CDR3 DNA: TGTGCCAGCAGTTTGGGCCCGGGTAAGCAGTTCTTC.

The rearrangement joins TRBV27 to TRBJ2-7; no firm D call. CDR1 and CDR2 from the germline V gene are MNHEY and SMNVEV (reference sequence). The CDR3 sequence is 9 residues long. V gave up 8 bases and J gave up 7 bases, with 6 bases separating them. The CDR3 region has the DNA TGTGCCAGCGGTCTAGAGCAGTACTTC. Translation: CASGLEQYF.

Concerning this clone itself: This sample also contains other DNA sequences that code for the same CDR3. This chain joins TRBV18 and TRBJ2-7, with 7 bases fitting TRBD1. The CDR3 contains 14 residues. Germline trimming cut 3 bases from V and 2 bases from J; bases unmatched to any gene: 4. The germline CDR1 and CDR2 sequences are KGHSH and LQKENI. The CDR3 protein is CASSPPGQPYEQYF. CDR3 nucleotides: TGTGCCAGCTCACCCCCGGGACAGCCCTACGAGCAGTACTTC.

The rearrangement joins TRBV3-1 (or the pseudogene TRBV3-2) to TRBJ2-1; a weak D match, TRBD1 (6 bases). Trimming shortened V by 6 bases and J by 0 bases, and 12 bases separated the two germline ends. The germline V gene has CDR1 LGHDT and CDR2 YNNKEL (reference sequence). The CDR3 sequence is 15 residues long. As DNA, the CDR3 is TGTGCCAGCAGTCGAACAGGGAGCTCCTACAATGAGCAGTTCTTC. It translates to CASSRTGSSYNEQFF.

V gene TRBV5-4 combines with J gene TRBJ1-1; 9 positions agree with TRBD1. This CDR3 has 16 amino acids. V lost 4 bases to trimming and J lost 3 bases; unmatched junction nucleotides: 10. CDR1 and CDR2 (germline): SGHNT, YYREEE (reference sequence). The CDR3 DNA is TGTGCCAGCAGCCCGGGACAGGGCATAGGAGACACTGAAGCTTTCTTT. Translation: CASSPGQGIGDTEAFF.

This chain connects TRBV18 to TRBJ1-5; a weak D match, TRBD1 (6 bases). Germline V CDR1 and CDR2: KGHSH, LQKENI. Trimming took 4 bases from V and 1 from J, leaving 14 bases between them. The CDR3 length is 16 residues. The CDR3 DNA reads TGTGCCAGCTCACGCTCACCACAGGGAAGCAATCAGCCCCAGCATTTT. This codes for CASSRSPQGSNQPQHF.

The chain links TRBV5-6 to TRBJ2-7; TRBD1 might be the D (6 bases). The V end was cut by 0 bases, the J end by 4 bases, with 11 bases between. The CDR3 runs to 14 residues. Germline V CDR1 and CDR2: SGHDT, YYEEEE. CDR3 sequence (DNA): TGTGCCAGCAGCTTGGAGGCAGGGGTATACGAGCAGTACTTC. As protein: CASSLEAGVYEQYF.

The V and J genes are TRBV13 and TRBJ2-7; weak D call: TRBD2 (6 bases). CDR3 length: 13 residues. Germline CDR1 PRHDT, CDR2 FYEKMQ (reference sequence). V gave up 4 bases and J gave up 7 bases, with 14 bases separating them. CDR3 sequence (DNA): TGTGCCAGCAGCTCCCCGGTCGGGGGAGAGCAGTACTTC. It is translated as CASSSPVGGEQYF.

The gene calls are TRBV19 and TRBJ1-2; a possible D gene is TRBD1 (6 bases). The V end was cut by 5 bases, the J end by 5 bases, with 12 bases between. Germline V gene sequence: CDR1 LNHDA, CDR2 SQIVND (reference sequence). There are 13 residues in the CDR3. CDR3 bases: TGTGCCAGTAGTTACCGACAGGAGTATGGCTACACCTTC. Residues: CASSYRQEYGYTF.

This clone was seen a single time. J is TRBJ1-3 and V is TRBV5-6; D possibly corresponds to TRBD1 (6 bases). With 4 bases removed from V and 4 bases from J, the gap between germline ends came to 15 bases. The CDR3 is 15 residues long. Per the germline V gene, CDR1 is SGHDT and CDR2 is YYEEEE. Here the CDR3 reads CASSTKTGYGNTIYF. DNA for the CDR3: TGTGCCAGCAGCACCAAAACAGGGTACGGAAACACCATATATTTT.